These 30 T cell receptor beta chains were sequenced from one sample in a study of blood T cell repertoires in COVID-19. Generated by immunoSEQ multiplex PCR, the TCRdb table keeps only in-frame clones and is missing some. This sample has some 350,000 clones, with around 87% found just once. The sequenced sample consisted of peripheral blood. Every receptor here comes from a human donor in a cohort sampled during active COVID-19.

The chain employs TRBV28 and TRBJ2-3, with 7 bases lining up with TRBD2. V trimming: 5 bases; J trimming: 1 base; junction bases outside the gene matches: 9. This CDR3 has 16 residues. The germline gives CDR1 MDHEN, CDR2 SYDVKM. CDR3 amino acids: CASSDGVGGGTDTQYF. The DNA for the CDR3 is TGTGCCAGCAGTGATGGAGTGGGAGGGGGCACAGATACGCAGTATTTT.

The chain joins TRBV5-1 to TRBJ1-5, with D uncertain. The CDR3 has 15 residues. Germline lookup yields CDR1 SGHRS and CDR2 YFSETQ. V lost 1 base and J lost 0, with 8 bases in between. In DNA, the CDR3 is TGCGCCAGCAGCTTGCTGCCTAATAGCAATCAGCCCCAGCATTTT. Its protein product is CASSLLPNSNQPQHF.

The chain uses TRBV7-9 and TRBJ1-5, with 7 nucleotides matching TRBD1. Trimming removed 5 bases from V and 1 base from J; junction bases left unmatched: 5. Per germline, CDR1 SEHNR and CDR2 FQNEAQ (reference sequence). The CDR3 covers 15 residues. The CDR3 sequence: CASSTSGQSNQPQHF. Here the CDR3 DNA reads TGTGCCAGCAGCACCTCGGGACAGAGCAATCAGCCCCAGCATTTT.

V usage is TRBV19 and J usage is TRBJ1-5, with D possibly being TRBD1 (5 bases). The CDR3 extends over 16 amino acids. Trimming shortened V by 3 bases and J by 0 bases, and 12 bases separated the two germline ends. The germline gives CDR1 LNHDA, CDR2 SQIVND (reference sequence). CDR3 sequence: CASSIMTVYSNQPQHF. CDR3 DNA sequence: TGTGCCAGTAGTATTATGACAGTCTATAGCAATCAGCCCCAGCATTTT.

The rearrangement links TRBV5-1 to TRBJ2-2; 13 positions agree with TRBD2. Germline V gene data show CDR1 as SGHRS and CDR2 as YFSETQ. Germline trimming cut 4 bases from V and 5 bases from J; bases unmatched to any gene: 5. This CDR3 is built from 16 residues. The CDR3 DNA is TGCGCCAGCAGCGTGGGGACTAGCGGGATTACCGGGGAGCTGTTTTTT. Translating gives CASSVGTSGITGELFF. Using reference TRBV5-1 and TRBJ2-2 for the parts outside the CDR3, the full variable domain is KAGVTQTPRYLIKTRGQQVTLSCSPISGHRSVSWYQQTPGQGLQFLFEYFSETQRNKGNFPGRFSGRQFSNSRSEMNVSTLELGDSALYLCASSVGTSGITGELFFGEGSRLTVL.

The gene calls are TRBV20-1 and TRBJ2-4; a possible D gene is TRBD2 (5 bases). The CDR3 loop spans 16 amino acids. Germline assignment: CDR1 DFQATT and CDR2 SNEGSKA (reference sequence). The V and J ends lost 3 bases and 0 bases respectively, with 15 bases between them. The CDR3 loop is CSASGTLALAKNIQYF. The CDR3 DNA is TGCAGTGCTAGTGGTACGCTAGCACTAGCCAAAAACATTCAGTACTTC.

The chain employs TRBV7-9 and TRBJ1-1; tentative D call: TRBD1 (5 bases). With 2 bases removed from V and 4 bases from J, the gap between germline ends came to 8 bases. Germline loops: CDR1 SEHNR, CDR2 FQNEAQ (reference sequence). The CDR3 consists of 13 residues. The DNA of the CDR3 is TGTGCCAGCAGCTTACCCCAGGGCACTGAAGCTTTCTTT. It encodes CASSLPQGTEAFF. Combining the CDR3 with reference TRBV7-9 and TRBJ1-1 gives the whole variable domain DTGVSQNPRHKITKRGQNVTFRCDPISEHNRLYWYRQTLGQGPEFLTYFQNEAQLEKSRLLSDRFSAERPKGSFSTLEIQRTEQGDSAMYLCASSLPQGTEAFFGQGTRLTVV.

The chain employs TRBV20-1 and TRBJ2-7; a weak D match, TRBD2 (5 bases). Germline CDR1 DFQATT, CDR2 SNEGSKA (reference sequence). V lost 6 bases to trimming and J lost 3 bases, with 24 bases between them. The CDR3 covers 16 residues. The CDR3 nucleotides read TGCAGTGCGAGTAGGTCCTCTCGTGGGAGAGACTACGAGCAGTACTTC. This codes for CSASRSSRGRDYEQYF.

This chain links TRBV4-1 with TRBJ2-2; TRBD2 matches 9 bases. After removal of 4 bases from V and 6 bases from J, the junction contained 9 bases not matched to a gene. This CDR3 spans 16 amino acids. The germline gives CDR1 MGHRA, CDR2 YSYEKL. This CDR3 reads CASSPTLAGRAGELFF. The DNA for the CDR3 is TGCGCCAGCAGCCCCACCCTAGCGGGGAGGGCCGGGGAGCTGTTTTTT.

The chain recombines TRBV4-2 with TRBJ2-7; D might be TRBD2 (5 bases). V shed 0 bases and J shed 6 bases, with 15 bases lying between them. There are 15 residues in the CDR3. Germline V gives CDR1 LGHNA, CDR2 YNFKEQ. CDR3 coding DNA: TGTGCCAGCAGCCAAGACCACCCGCACGAGGGCGAGCAGTACTTC. Amino acids: CASSQDHPHEGEQYF.

The gene calls are TRBV5-7 and TRBJ2-7; 9 bases match TRBD1. TRBV5-7 qualifies as an ORF whose function is uncertain. The CDR3 contains 16 residues. J was trimmed by 3 bases and V by 4 bases; bases with no gene match: 11. The DNA of the CDR3 is TGTGCCAGCAGCCTAAAACCGGGACAGGGAGTCTACGAGCAGTACTTC. Residues: CASSLKPGQGVYEQYF.

V and J are TRBV9 and TRBJ2-2, with D tentatively TRBD1 (5 bases). V was cut by 1 base and J by 0 bases, with 13 bases left in between. This CDR3 has 17 amino acids. Germline V gene lookup returns CDR1 SGDLS and CDR2 YYNGEE. The CDR3 spells CASSVRVDRPNTGELFF. As DNA, the CDR3 is TGTGCCAGCAGCGTAAGGGTCGACAGACCGAACACCGGGGAGCTGTTTTTT.

The chain employs TRBV28 and TRBJ1-5; 9 nucleotides match TRBD1. The CDR3 extends over 16 amino acids. The germline gives CDR1 MDHEN, CDR2 SYDVKM. V dropped 4 bases and J dropped 6; count of bases not matched to a gene: 10. The CDR3 reads CASSSYSGTGSQPQHF. CDR3 DNA: TGTGCCAGCAGTTCCTATTCCGGGACAGGGAGTCAGCCCCAGCATTTT.

The chain recombines TRBV11-1 with TRBJ2-2; 7 bases are a match to TRBD2. This CDR3 has 15 residues. V was pared by 5 bases and J by 3 bases, with 6 bases of the junction left unmatched. Germline V gives CDR1 SGHAT, CDR2 FQDESV (reference sequence). The CDR3 DNA reads TGTGCCAGCAGCGCGGGAGTAAAGTACACCGGGGAGCTGTTTTTT. This encodes CASSAGVKYTGELFF.

The rearrangement links TRBV4-2 to TRBJ2-3; 9 bases are a match to TRBD2. V lost 4 bases and J lost 2; bases outside the gene matches: 10. The CDR3 length is 17 residues. Germline values: CDR1 LGHNA, CDR2 YNFKEQ. For the CDR3, the DNA is TGTGCCAGCAGCCTCATCTCCGGGACTAGCTTCACAGATACGCAGTATTTT. Amino acid sequence: CASSLISGTSFTDTQYF.

The genes are TRBV5-4 and TRBJ1-1; D remains unclear. The CDR3 covers 14 residues. The V and J ends lost 3 bases and 1 base respectively, with 10 bases between them. Germline CDR1 reads SGHNT; CDR2 reads YYREEE (reference sequence). For the CDR3, the DNA is TGTGCCAGCAGCTCTGAGAGCTGGAACACTGAAGCTTTCTTT. This translates into CASSSESWNTEAFF. The full variable domain, rest sourced from reference TRBV5-4 and TRBJ1-1, is ETGVTQSPTHLIKTRGQQVTLRCSSQSGHNTVSWYQQALGQGPQFIFQYYREEENGRGNFPPRFSGLQFPNYSSELNVNALELDDSALYLCASSSESWNTEAFFGQGTRLTVV.

The sample holds a few counts of this clone. V is TRBV5-1 and J is TRBJ1-2; possibly TRBD1 for D (5 bases). CDR3 length: 13 amino acids. Trimming removed 1 base at V and 6 bases at J, with 10 bases between. Looked up from germline, CDR1 is SGHRS and CDR2 is YFSETQ. The CDR3 DNA follows: TGCGCCAGCAGCTTGAAAGGGGATCATGGCTACACCTTC. Translation gives CASSLKGDHGYTF.

The V gene is TRBV15, the J gene TRBJ1-1; D remains ambiguous. Looked up from germline, CDR1 is LNHNV and CDR2 is YYDKDF (reference sequence). V was pared by 0 bases and J by 6 bases, with 17 bases between. The CDR3 loop spans 16 amino acids. The CDR3 region is CATSRDYTTEASEAFF. The CDR3 region has the DNA TGTGCCACCAGCAGAGATTACACCACCGAGGCGTCTGAAGCTTTCTTT. The complete variable domain, with remaining parts taken from reference TRBV15 and TRBJ1-1, reads DAMVIQNPRYQVTQFGKPVTLSCSQTLNHNVMYWYQQKSSQAPKLLFHYYDKDFNNEADTPDNFQSRRPNTSFCFLDIRSPGLGDTAMYLCATSRDYTTEASEAFFGQGTRLTVV.

The table lists this clone with many counts. The V and J genes are TRBV28 and TRBJ1-6; possible D gene TRBD1, 5 bases. The germline V and J ends were trimmed by 2 bases and 9 bases, with 14 bases remaining between them. This CDR3 is 15 amino acids long. CDR1 is MDHEN and CDR2 is SYDVKM in the germline V gene. The CDR3 sequence: CASSLVRGGSSPLHF. Written as DNA, the CDR3 is TGTGCCAGCAGTTTAGTTAGGGGCGGCTCTTCACCCCTCCACTTT. Combining the CDR3 with reference TRBV28 and TRBJ1-6 gives the whole variable domain DVKVTQSSRYLVKRTGEKVFLECVQDMDHENMFWYRQDPGLGLRLIYFSYDVKMKEKGDIPEGYSVSREKKERFSLILESASTNQTSMYLCASSLVRGGSSPLHFGNGTRLTVT.

The gene calls are TRBV5-1 and TRBJ2-1; D gene unclear. V lost 0 bases and J lost 4, with 8 bases in between. Germline CDR1 reads SGHRS; CDR2 reads YFSETQ. This CDR3 is 14 amino acids long. In DNA form, the CDR3 reads TGCGCCAGCAGCTTGGGACTGAAATACAATGAGCAGTTCTTC. As protein: CASSLGLKYNEQFF.

This chain connects TRBV6-5 to TRBJ2-1, with 7 bases lining up with TRBD1. Germline loops: CDR1 MNHEY, CDR2 SVGAGI. This CDR3 is built from 13 residues. V lost 5 bases to trimming and J lost 5 bases; unmatched junction nucleotides: 3. CDR3 DNA sequence: TGTGCCAGCAGTCAGACAGGGCACAATGAGCAGTTCTTC. Translating it yields CASSQTGHNEQFF.

This chain joins TRBV25-1 and TRBJ1-4, with D unresolved. Trimming removed 5 bases from V and 9 bases from J, with 16 bases in between. This CDR3 is built from 14 residues. Germline CDR1 MGHDK, CDR2 SYGVNS. The CDR3, as DNA: TGTGCCAGCAGTCCGCTGGTGGGAGGGCAAAAACTGTTTTTT. Translating it yields CASSPLVGGQKLFF.

The chain recombines TRBV5-6 with TRBJ2-5; D is perhaps TRBD2 (5 bases). V was trimmed by 0 bases and J by 5 bases, leaving 17 bases between them. Germline CDR1 is SGHDT and CDR2 is YYEEEE. The CDR3 is 16 residues long. CDR3 loop: CASSLAGRARRETQYF. The CDR3 nucleotides are TGTGCCAGCAGCTTGGCCGGTCGGGCCAGGAGGGAGACCCAGTACTTC. The full variable domain, with the rest looked up from reference TRBV5-6 and TRBJ2-5, is DAGVTQSPTHLIKTRGQQVTLRCSPKSGHDTVSWYQQALGQGPQFIFQYYEEEERQRGNFPDRFSGHQFPNYSSELNVNALLLGDSALYLCASSLAGRARRETQYFGPGTRLLVL.

About this clone: In the same sample, other DNA sequences code for this CDR3. The chain uses TRBV5-1 and TRBJ2-1, with D maybe TRBD1 (5 bases). V gave up 2 bases and J gave up 5 bases, with 8 bases separating them. CDR1 and CDR2 (germline): SGHRS, YFSETQ. This CDR3 is 13 amino acids long. DNA for the CDR3: TGCGCCAGCAGCTTAGGCAGGGACAATGAGCAGTTCTTC. This gives the protein CASSLGRDNEQFF. The full variable domain, in which reference TRBV5-1 and TRBJ2-1 provide the parts outside the CDR3, is KAGVTQTPRYLIKTRGQQVTLSCSPISGHRSVSWYQQTPGQGLQFLFEYFSETQRNKGNFPGRFSGRQFSNSRSEMNVSTLELGDSALYLCASSLGRDNEQFFGPGTRLTVL.

With respect to this clone: This specimen includes other DNA sequences encoding the same CDR3. The chain combines TRBV7-8 with TRBJ1-5, with 7 bases identical to TRBD1. With 3 bases clipped from V and 7 bases from J, the junction kept 6 bases outside the gene matches. Germline V gene sequence: CDR1 SGHVS, CDR2 FQNEAQ. This CDR3 contains 14 residues. CDR3 sequence (DNA): TGTGCCAGCAGCTTCGACAGGGTAGGCCAGCCCCAGCATTTT. Protein product: CASSFDRVGQPQHF.

The V call is TRBV5-1, the J call TRBJ2-1; the match to TRBD2 covers 12 bases. Trimming removed 2 bases from V and 9 bases from J; junction bases left unmatched: 6. The CDR3 covers 15 residues. Germline loops: CDR1 SGHRS, CDR2 YFSETQ. CDR3 loop: CASSLSLAGGIEQFF. The CDR3 bases are TGCGCCAGCAGCTTATCACTAGCGGGAGGTATTGAGCAGTTCTTC.

The chain joins TRBV7-2 to TRBJ2-5; TRBD2 agrees at 11 bases. The CDR3 is made up of 15 amino acids. From germline, CDR1 is SGHTA and CDR2 FQGNSA. J was trimmed by 5 bases and V by 1 base; bases with no gene match: 3. CDR3 DNA: TGTGCCAGCAGCTTAGGAGTAGCGGGAGGGGAGACCCAGTACTTC. It is translated as CASSLGVAGGETQYF.

The V and J genes are TRBV27 and TRBJ1-5; a possible D gene is TRBD1 (6 bases). Germline CDR1 reads MNHEY; CDR2 reads SMNVEV (reference sequence). Trimming stripped 2 bases from V and 7 bases from J, with 9 bases between. The length of the CDR3 is 13 residues. CDR3 in amino acids: CASSLQGHQPQHF. The CDR3 bases are TGTGCCAGCAGTTTACAGGGGCACCAGCCCCAGCATTTT.

The chain uses TRBV4-2 and TRBJ2-1, with D hard to call. Trimming took off 1 base at V and 3 bases at J, with 13 bases between the two ends. Germline lookup yields CDR1 LGHNA and CDR2 YNFKEQ. The CDR3 length is 16 residues. CDR3 sequence: CASSQVLVAGYNEQFF. CDR3 coding DNA: TGTGCCAGCAGCCAAGTTCTGGTGGCAGGCTACAATGAGCAGTTCTTC.

The chain combines TRBV9 with TRBJ2-6; 10 bases line up with TRBD1. The germline CDR1 and CDR2 sequences are SGDLS and YYNGEE. The CDR3 contains 19 residues. The junction had 12 bases not matched to a gene; V was cut back by 4 bases and J by 2 bases. CDR3 amino acids: CASSPLWDRGLTGANVLTF. CDR3 DNA: TGTGCCAGCAGCCCCCTGTGGGACAGGGGATTAACTGGGGCCAACGTCCTGACTTTC.